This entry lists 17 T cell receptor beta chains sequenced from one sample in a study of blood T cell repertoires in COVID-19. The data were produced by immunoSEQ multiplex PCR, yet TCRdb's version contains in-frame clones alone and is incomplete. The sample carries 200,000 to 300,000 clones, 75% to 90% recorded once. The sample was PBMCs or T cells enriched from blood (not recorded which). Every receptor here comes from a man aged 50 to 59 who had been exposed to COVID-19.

DNA for the CDR3: TGTGCCAGCAGCTCTGAGGGGGAGGGCTACACCTTC. Translated, it gives CASSSEGEGYTF. This sequence joins TRBV28 and TRBJ1-2; possible D gene TRBD1, 6 bases. CDR1 MDHEN and CDR2 SYDVKM come from the germline V gene. V was trimmed by 6 bases and J by 8 bases, leaving 13 bases between them. This CDR3 comprises 12 residues.

CDR3 loop: CASSLRAGGYNTDTQYF. CDR3 sequence (DNA): TGTGCCAGCAGCTTAAGGGCGGGGGGTTACAACACAGATACGCAGTATTTT. This chain uses TRBV7-2 with TRBJ2-3; 8 bases align to TRBD2. J lost 2 bases, V lost 2 bases, and 9 bases had no gene match. CDR1 is SGHTA, CDR2 FQGNSA, per germline. CDR3 length equals 17 residues.

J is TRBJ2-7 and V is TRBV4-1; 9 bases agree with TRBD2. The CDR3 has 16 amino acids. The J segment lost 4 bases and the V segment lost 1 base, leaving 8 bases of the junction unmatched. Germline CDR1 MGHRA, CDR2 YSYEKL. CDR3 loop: CASSQVKSGRTYEQYV. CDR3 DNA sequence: TGCGCCAGCAGCCAAGTTAAGAGCGGGAGGACTTACGAGCAGTACGTC.

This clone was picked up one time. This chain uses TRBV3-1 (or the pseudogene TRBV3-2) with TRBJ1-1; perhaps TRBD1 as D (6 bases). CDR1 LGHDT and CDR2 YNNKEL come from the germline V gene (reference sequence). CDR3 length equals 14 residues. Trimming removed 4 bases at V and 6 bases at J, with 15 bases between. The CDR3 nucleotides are TGTGCCAGCAGCCGAAAGGGGGGGGTGGCTGAAGCTTTCTTT. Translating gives CASSRKGGVAEAFF.

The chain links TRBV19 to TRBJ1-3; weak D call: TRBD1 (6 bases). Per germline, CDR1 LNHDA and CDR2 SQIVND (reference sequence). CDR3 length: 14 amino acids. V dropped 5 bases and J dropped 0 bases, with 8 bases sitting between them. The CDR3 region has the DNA TGTGCCAGTAGTGACAGGAGCTCTGGAAACACCATATATTTT. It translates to CASSDRSSGNTIYF.

CDR3 protein: CATSDTRTGGFGEQYF. In DNA, the CDR3 is TGTGCCACCAGTGATACCCGGACAGGGGGCTTCGGCGAGCAGTACTTC. The gene calls are TRBV24-1 and TRBJ2-7; the match to TRBD1 covers 11 bases. The ends lost 3 bases at V and 6 bases at J; junction bases unmatched: 9. This CDR3 is built from 16 residues. CDR1 is KGHDR and CDR2 is SFDVKD in the germline V gene.

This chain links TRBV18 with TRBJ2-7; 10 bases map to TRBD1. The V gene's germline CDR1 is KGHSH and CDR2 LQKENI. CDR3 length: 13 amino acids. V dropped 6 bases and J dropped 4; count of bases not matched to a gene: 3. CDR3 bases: TGTGCCAGCTCTCGGGACAGGGGATACGAGCAGTACTTC. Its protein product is CASSRDRGYEQYF.

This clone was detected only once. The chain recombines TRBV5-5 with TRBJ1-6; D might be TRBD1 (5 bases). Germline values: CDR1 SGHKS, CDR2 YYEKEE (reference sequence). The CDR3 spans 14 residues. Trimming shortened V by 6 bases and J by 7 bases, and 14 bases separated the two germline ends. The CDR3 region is CASTPRVINSPLHF. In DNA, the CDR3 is TGTGCCAGCACCCCCAGGGTAATCAATTCACCCCTCCACTTT.

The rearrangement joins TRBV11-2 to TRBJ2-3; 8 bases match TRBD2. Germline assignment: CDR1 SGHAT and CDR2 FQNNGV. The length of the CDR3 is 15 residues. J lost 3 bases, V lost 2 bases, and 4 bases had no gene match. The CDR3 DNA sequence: TGTGCCAGCAGCTTAAGCCCGGGAGGGACAGATACGCAGTATTTT. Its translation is CASSLSPGGTDTQYF.

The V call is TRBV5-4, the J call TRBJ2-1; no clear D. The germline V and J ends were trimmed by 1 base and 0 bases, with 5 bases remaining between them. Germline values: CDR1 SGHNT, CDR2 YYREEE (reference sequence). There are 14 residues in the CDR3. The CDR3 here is CASSLTTSYNEQFF. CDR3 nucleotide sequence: TGTGCCAGCAGCTTGACTACCTCCTACAATGAGCAGTTCTTC. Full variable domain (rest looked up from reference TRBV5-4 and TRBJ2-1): ETGVTQSPTHLIKTRGQQVTLRCSSQSGHNTVSWYQQALGQGPQFIFQYYREEENGRGNFPPRFSGLQFPNYSSELNVNALELDDSALYLCASSLTTSYNEQFFGPGTRLTVL.

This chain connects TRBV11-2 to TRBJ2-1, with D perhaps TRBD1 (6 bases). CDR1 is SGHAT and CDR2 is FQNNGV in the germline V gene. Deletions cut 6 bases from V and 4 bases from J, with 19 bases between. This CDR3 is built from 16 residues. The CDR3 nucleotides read TGTGCCAGCAGGCCCGTTGGGGGCAGAAAATACAATGAGCAGTTCTTC. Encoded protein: CASRPVGGRKYNEQFF.

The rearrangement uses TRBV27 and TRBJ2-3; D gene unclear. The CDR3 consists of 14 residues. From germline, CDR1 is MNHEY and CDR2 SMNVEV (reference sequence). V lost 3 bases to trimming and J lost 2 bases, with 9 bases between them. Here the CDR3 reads CASSFNGHTDTQYF. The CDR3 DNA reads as TGTGCCAGCAGTTTTAACGGTCACACAGATACGCAGTATTTT.

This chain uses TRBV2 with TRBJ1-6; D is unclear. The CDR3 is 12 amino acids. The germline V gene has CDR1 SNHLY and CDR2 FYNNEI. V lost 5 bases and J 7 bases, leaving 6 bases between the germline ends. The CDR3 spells CASSLANSPLHF. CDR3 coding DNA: TGTGCCAGCAGTCTGGCAAATTCACCCCTCCACTTT.

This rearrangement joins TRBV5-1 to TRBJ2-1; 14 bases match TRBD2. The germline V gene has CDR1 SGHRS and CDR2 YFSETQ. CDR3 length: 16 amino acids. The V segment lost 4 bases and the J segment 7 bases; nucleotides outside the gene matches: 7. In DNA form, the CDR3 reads TGCGCCAGCAGCCTTGGGACTAGCGGGAGTTTTAATGAGCAGTTCTTC. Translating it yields CASSLGTSGSFNEQFF.

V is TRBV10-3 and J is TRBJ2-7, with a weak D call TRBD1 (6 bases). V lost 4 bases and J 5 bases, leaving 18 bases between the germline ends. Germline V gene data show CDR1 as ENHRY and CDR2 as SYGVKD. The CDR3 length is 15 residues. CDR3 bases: TGTGCCATCAGTGTACGAAGTGGGGCAGGGGACGAGCAGTACTTC. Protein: CAISVRSGAGDEQYF.

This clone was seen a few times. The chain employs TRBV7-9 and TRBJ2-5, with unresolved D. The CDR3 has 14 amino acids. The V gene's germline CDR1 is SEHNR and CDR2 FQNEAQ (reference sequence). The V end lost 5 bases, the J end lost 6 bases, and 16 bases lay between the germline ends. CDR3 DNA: TGTGCCAGCAGCCCAGCCTCCGGGTTTCAGACCCAGTACTTC. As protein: CASSPASGFQTQYF.

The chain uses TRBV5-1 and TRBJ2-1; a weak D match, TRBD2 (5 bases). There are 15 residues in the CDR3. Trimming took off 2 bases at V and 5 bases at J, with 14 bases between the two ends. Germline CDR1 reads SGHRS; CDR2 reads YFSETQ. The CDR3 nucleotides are TGCGCCAGCAGCTTAGGTAGCGCACAGAACAATGAGCAGTTCTTC. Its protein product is CASSLGSAQNNEQFF.